The 15 T cell receptor beta chains reported below all come from one sample, sequenced in a study of cytomegalovirus exposure and HLA in healthy donors. The PCR used 60 Vbeta and 13 Jbeta primers. Only in-frame clones appear in the TCRdb table, and some are missing; sequencing was by immunoSEQ multiplex PCR. The profile shows 75,000 to 95,000 clones, 69% of them singletons. Sequencing input: PBMCs. The receptors come from a man aged 50 to 59 in good health and CMV-seronegative.

This chain links TRBV6-6 with TRBJ1-1, with D hard to call. From germline, CDR1 is MNHNY and CDR2 SVGAGI (reference sequence). Trimming shortened V by 2 bases and J by 0 bases, and 10 bases separated the two germline ends. The CDR3 consists of 15 residues. This CDR3 is CASSYGPILNTEAFF. CDR3 DNA: TGTGCCAGCAGTTACGGGCCCATCCTGAACACTGAAGCTTTCTTT.

The V call is TRBV7-3, the J call TRBJ2-1; tentatively, D is TRBD1 (6 bases). From germline, CDR1 is SGHTA and CDR2 FQGTGA. The CDR3 totals 14 residues. The ends were cut back, 6 bases at V and 5 bases at J, with 14 bases in the middle. CDR3 DNA sequence: TGTGCCAGCAGAGTACAACAGGGTAACAATGAGCAGTTCTTC. As protein: CASRVQQGNNEQFF.

The rearrangement links TRBV30 to TRBJ2-2, with D maybe TRBD2 (5 bases). The CDR3 loop spans 14 amino acids. The germline gives CDR1 GTSNPN, CDR2 SVGIG (reference sequence). Trimming took off 0 bases at V and 6 bases at J, with 11 bases between the two ends. In nucleotides, the CDR3 is TGTGCCTGGAGTGTACTGAGGGAAGCCGGGGAGCTGTTTTTT. This translates into CAWSVLREAGELFF.

In DNA form, the CDR3 reads TGTGCCAGCAGCGTAGGTGTACAGGGGGCGTCTGCGGCTTTCTTT. This sequence encodes CASSVGVQGASAAFF. J is TRBJ1-1 and V is TRBV7-8, with TRBD1 matching over 9 bases. The germline V gene has CDR1 SGHVS and CDR2 FQNEAQ. The CDR3 covers 15 residues. Trimming cost V 5 bases and J 11 bases; bases outside gene matches: 15.

Of note for this clone: At the DNA level, this CDR3 is encoded by other sequences in the same sample as well. The genes are TRBV19 and TRBJ1-4; possibly TRBD1 for D (6 bases). Trimming stripped 9 bases from V and 10 bases from J, with 21 bases between. Germline CDR1 is LNHDA and CDR2 is SQIVND (reference sequence). The CDR3 has 14 amino acids. The CDR3 here is CASTVLTGQTKLFF. CDR3 in DNA: TGTGCCAGCACCGTCTTAACCGGACAGACAAAACTGTTTTTT.

The chain combines TRBV5-4 with TRBJ2-7, with 9 bases aligning to TRBD1. Germline assignment: CDR1 SGHNT and CDR2 YYREEE (reference sequence). With V trimmed by 3 bases and J by 5 bases, 6 bases remained unmatched. CDR3 length: 14 residues. CDR3 protein: CASSWTGVDDEQYF. Written as DNA, the CDR3 is TGTGCCAGCAGCTGGACAGGGGTGGACGACGAGCAGTACTTC.

The chain is built from TRBV9 and TRBJ2-3, with D maybe TRBD2 (6 bases). V lost 4 bases and J lost 8, with 11 bases in between. Germline V gives CDR1 SGDLS, CDR2 YYNGEE. The CDR3 contains 12 residues. In DNA form, the CDR3 reads TGTGCCAGCAGCAAGTTGGGGGGTACGCAGTATTTT. As protein: CASSKLGGTQYF.

This clone has a handful of counts. This chain uses TRBV19 with TRBJ1-4; D is unresolved. Deletions cut 2 bases from V and 12 bases from J, with 16 bases between. This CDR3 is 14 amino acids long. The V gene's germline CDR1 is LNHDA and CDR2 SQIVND (reference sequence). For the CDR3, the DNA is TGTGCCAGTAGTATATTGGAGGGCCAAGTGGAACTGTTTTTT. Translation gives CASSILEGQVELFF.

The V and J genes are TRBV10-3 and TRBJ1-2; tentative D call: TRBD1 (6 bases). With 4 bases removed from V and 7 bases from J, the gap between germline ends came to 10 bases. The CDR3 is made up of 12 amino acids. The germline CDR1 and CDR2 sequences are ENHRY and SYGVKD. The CDR3 is CAISGEGGGYTF. CDR3 coding DNA: TGTGCCATCAGTGGGGAAGGGGGTGGCTACACCTTC.

The chain recombines TRBV11-3 with TRBJ1-3, with D possibly TRBD1 on 5 matching bases. Trimming removed 8 bases at V and 4 bases at J, with 12 bases between. The CDR3 has 13 residues. From germline, CDR1 is SGHNT and CDR2 YENEEA. The CDR3 loop reads CASLLGPGNTIYF. For the CDR3, the DNA is TGTGCCAGCTTACTGGGGCCCGGAAACACCATATATTTT.

This clone came up a few times. The V and J genes are TRBV6-5 and TRBJ2-2; the match to TRBD1 covers 9 bases. V shed 7 bases and J 7 bases; nucleotides not matched to a gene: 10. The V gene's germline CDR1 is MNHEY and CDR2 SVGAGI. This CDR3 is 15 amino acids long. Here the CDR3 DNA reads TGTGCCAGCACCCCCGGGGACAGGGTTTTCGGGGAGCTGTTTTTT. Its protein is CASTPGDRVFGELFF.

V and J are TRBV29-1 and TRBJ2-4, with D perhaps matching TRBD2 (6 bases). CDR1 and CDR2 (germline): SQVTM, ANQGSEA. The CDR3 consists of 11 residues. Trimming stripped 6 bases from V and 8 bases from J, with 11 bases between. CDR3 sequence (DNA): TGCAGCGTCGCCCGGGAGCACATTCAGTACTTC. Its protein product is CSVAREHIQYF.

On this clone itself: Other nucleotide sequences from this sample produce the same CDR3. This chain uses TRBV5-1 with TRBJ2-1; 8 bases fit TRBD2. The J segment lost 3 bases and the V segment lost 1 base, leaving 3 bases of the junction unmatched. CDR3 length: 15 amino acids. Per the germline V gene, CDR1 is SGHRS and CDR2 is YFSETQ. CDR3 amino acids: CASSLTSGSYNEQFF. The CDR3 nucleotides are TGCGCCAGCAGCTTGACTAGCGGAAGCTACAATGAGCAGTTCTTC.

This sequence joins TRBV5-4 and TRBJ2-5; 11 nucleotides agree with TRBD2. V shed 6 bases, J shed 5 bases, and the junction held 6 bases outside the gene matches. Germline CDR1 and CDR2: SGHNT and YYREEE (reference sequence). The CDR3 consists of 14 residues. In DNA form, the CDR3 reads TGTGCCAGCAATAGCGGGGGGGCCGGTGAGACCCAGTACTTC. It encodes CASNSGGAGETQYF.

This clone has a handful of counts. The V call is TRBV4-3, the J call TRBJ1-6, with 7 bases lining up with TRBD1. This CDR3 is 16 amino acids long. Germline V lookup: CDR1 LGHNA, CDR2 YSLEER. Trimming cost V 4 bases and J 6 bases; bases outside gene matches: 9. In DNA form, the CDR3 reads TGCGCCAGCAGCCTCCGGGCAGGGACAGCTAATTCACCCCTCCACTTT. Translation: CASSLRAGTANSPLHF.